This T cell receptor beta chain was recorded in a study of CD8+CD57+ T cells in acquired aplastic anemia. Across the whole study: Sorted CD4+ and CD8+ cells yielded DNA averaging approximately 3.4 ug. Whole-study results and caveats: In common between the patients and the controls were approximately 30 CD8+ CDR3 sequences.

It was genomic DNA that served as the template for profiling TCR beta VDJ and CDR3. From the reads, TCRdb called clonotypes with MiXCR, one entry per CDR3 protein. The table shows around 200,000 distinct CDR3 sequences, with 40% to 55% occurring only once. For sequencing, patients were chosen who had shown expansion of CD8+CD57+ cells by flow cytometry. Among the patients, all had severe acquired aplastic anemia. In germline, CDR1 is WNHNN, CDR2 SYGVQD (reference sequence). V gave up 3 bases and J gave up 1 base, with 12 bases separating them. This CDR3 contains 16 residues. On this clonotype: The target antigen is unknown.

Sequencing used sorted CD4+, CD8+, or CD8+CD57+ T cells (not recorded which) from PBMCs. J is TRBJ2-2 and V is TRBV10-1; D call uncertain. This TCR derives from a human donor with aplastic anemia. CDR3 in DNA: TGCGCCAGCAGTGACTGGGGAATCGGGAACACCGGGGAGCTGTTTTTT. Protein product: CASSDWGIGNTGELFF.